The TCR beta chain described here comes from a study of spatial heterogeneity in lung cancer. Background on the study: Each distinct TCR and UMI combination averaged more than ten appearances in raw reads.

CDR1 SGHRS and CDR2 YFSETQ come from the germline V gene. V was clipped by 2 bases and J by 8 bases; unmatched bases: 6. The length of the CDR3 is 14 residues. In TCRdb, the 5' RACE reads were re-called with MiXCR into one record per CDR3 protein. This repertoire shows more than 7,500 distinct CDR3 sequences, 8.7% found once; its top ten account for 10% to 15%. Time point meaning: sample taken at primary tumor resection. Sequencing of whole RNA from tumor, nontumor lung or frozen PBMC involved no sorting. Overall study findings and caveats: Tumoral mutation counts were tracked by counts of expanded intratumoral alpha and beta TCRs.

In this sample, this clonotype turned up many times. Its antigen is currently unknown. The starting material was lung tumor tissue, obtained at surgery. This chain links TRBV5-1 with TRBJ2-1; TRBD2 matches at 8 bases. The origin of this receptor is a female donor with early-stage non-small cell lung cancer. CDR3 in DNA: TGCGCCAGCAGCTTTGGTAGCGGGGCCGATGAGCAGTTCTTC. This encodes CASSFGSGADEQFF. The full variable domain, rest sourced from reference TRBV5-1 and TRBJ2-1, is KAGVTQTPRYLIKTRGQQVTLSCSPISGHRSVSWYQQTPGQGLQFLFEYFSETQRNKGNFPGRFSGRQFSNSRSEMNVSTLELGDSALYLCASSFGSGADEQFFGPGTRLTVL.